The clone carrying this TCR beta chain occurred a few times. Its matching antigen is unknown. Reverse transcription of extracted RNA yielded cDNA, which provided the sequencing template. TCRdb's table, derived via immunoSEQ multiplex PCR, lists solely in-frame clones and lacks some. The table lists more than 90,000 clones, about 59% of them singletons. The sample is drawn from a study of CD8+ T cells in alopecia areata. Study details: Treated patients swallowed 5 to 10 mg of oral tofacitinib twice daily. Study conclusions and caveats: Mouse data revealed clearer TCR sharing than patient data did, a gap possibly tied to HLA.

Regarding treatment: oral pan-JAK inhibitor, 5-10 mg twice daily. The V end was cut by 8 bases, the J end by 8 bases, with 13 bases between. This CDR3 has 12 residues. Germline V gene lookup returns CDR1 SQVTM and CDR2 ANQGSEA. V is TRBV29-1 and J is TRBJ1-6; D remains unclear. Here the sequenced sample was CD8+ T cells sorted from blood, taken at week 24, from a patient treated with tofacitinib. This sequence was found in a human donor with alopecia areata. This CDR3 is CSPGNAHSPLHF. For the CDR3, the DNA is TGCAGCCCCGGAAATGCACATTCACCCCTCCACTTT.